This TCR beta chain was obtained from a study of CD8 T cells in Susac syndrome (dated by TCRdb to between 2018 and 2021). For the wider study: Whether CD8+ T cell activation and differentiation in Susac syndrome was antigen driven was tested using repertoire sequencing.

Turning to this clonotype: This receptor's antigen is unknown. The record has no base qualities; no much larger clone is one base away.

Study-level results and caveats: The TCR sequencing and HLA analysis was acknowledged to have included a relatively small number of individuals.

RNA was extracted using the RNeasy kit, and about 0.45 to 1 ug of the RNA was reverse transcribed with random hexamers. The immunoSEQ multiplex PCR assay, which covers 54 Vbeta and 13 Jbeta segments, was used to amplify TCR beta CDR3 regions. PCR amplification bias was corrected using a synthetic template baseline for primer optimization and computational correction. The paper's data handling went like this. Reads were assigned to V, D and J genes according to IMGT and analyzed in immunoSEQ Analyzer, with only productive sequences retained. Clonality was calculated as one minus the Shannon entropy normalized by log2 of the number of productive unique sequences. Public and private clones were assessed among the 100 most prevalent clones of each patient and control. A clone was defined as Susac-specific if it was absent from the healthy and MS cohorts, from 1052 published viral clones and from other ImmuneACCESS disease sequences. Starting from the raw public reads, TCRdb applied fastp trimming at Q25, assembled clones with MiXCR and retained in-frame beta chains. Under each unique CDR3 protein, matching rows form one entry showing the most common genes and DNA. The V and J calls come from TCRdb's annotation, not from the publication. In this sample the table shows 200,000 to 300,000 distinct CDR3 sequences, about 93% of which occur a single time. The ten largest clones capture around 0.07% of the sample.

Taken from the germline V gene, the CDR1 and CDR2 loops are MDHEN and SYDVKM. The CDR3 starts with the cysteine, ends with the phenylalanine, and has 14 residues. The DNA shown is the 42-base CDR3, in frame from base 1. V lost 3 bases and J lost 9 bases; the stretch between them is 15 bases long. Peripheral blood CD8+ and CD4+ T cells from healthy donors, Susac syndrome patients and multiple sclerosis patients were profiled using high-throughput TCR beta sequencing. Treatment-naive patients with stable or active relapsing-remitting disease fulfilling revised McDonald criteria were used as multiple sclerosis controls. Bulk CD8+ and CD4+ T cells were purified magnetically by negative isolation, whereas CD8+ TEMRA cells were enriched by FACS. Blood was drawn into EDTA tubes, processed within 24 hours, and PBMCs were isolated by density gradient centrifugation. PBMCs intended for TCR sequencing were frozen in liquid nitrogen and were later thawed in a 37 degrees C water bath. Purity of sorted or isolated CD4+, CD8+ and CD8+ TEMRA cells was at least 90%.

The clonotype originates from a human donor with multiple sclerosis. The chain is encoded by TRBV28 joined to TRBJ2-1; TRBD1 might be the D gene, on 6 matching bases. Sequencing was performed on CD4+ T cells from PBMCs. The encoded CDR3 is CASSFSTGLSEQFF. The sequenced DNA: TGTGCCAGCAGTTTCTCCACAGGGCTGAGTGAGCAGTTCTTC.